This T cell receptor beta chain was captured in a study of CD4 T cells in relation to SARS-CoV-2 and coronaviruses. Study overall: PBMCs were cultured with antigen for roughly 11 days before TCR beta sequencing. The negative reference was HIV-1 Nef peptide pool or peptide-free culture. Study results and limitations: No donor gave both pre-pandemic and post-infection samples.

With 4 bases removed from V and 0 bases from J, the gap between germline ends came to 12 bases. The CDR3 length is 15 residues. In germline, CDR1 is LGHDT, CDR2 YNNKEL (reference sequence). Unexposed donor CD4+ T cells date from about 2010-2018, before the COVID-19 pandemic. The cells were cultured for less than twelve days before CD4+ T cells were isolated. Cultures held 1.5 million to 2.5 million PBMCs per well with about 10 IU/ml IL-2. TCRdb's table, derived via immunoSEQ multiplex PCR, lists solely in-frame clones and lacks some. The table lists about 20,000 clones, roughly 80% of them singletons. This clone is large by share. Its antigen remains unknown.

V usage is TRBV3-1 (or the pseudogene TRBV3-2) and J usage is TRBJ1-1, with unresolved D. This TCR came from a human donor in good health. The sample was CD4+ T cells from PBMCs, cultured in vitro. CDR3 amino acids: CASSPRDWVNTEAFF. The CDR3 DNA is TGTGCCAGCAGCCCCCGGGATTGGGTGAACACTGAAGCTTTCTTT.